This T cell receptor beta chain was identified during a study of regulatory T cells in long-lasting Graves disease. Trimming stripped 6 bases from V and 4 bases from J, with 12 bases between. CDR1 MNHNS and CDR2 SASEGT come from the germline V gene. The CDR3 extends over 14 amino acids. Time point reported: newly diagnosed GD, antithyroid drugs for less than 3 months. The TCR library was made from RNA that had been extracted from PBMCs in TRIzol. Diagnoses of Graves' disease were made by American Thyroid Association guidelines. Study outcomes and limitations: Persistent-disease Graves' patients showed less TCR diversity than new cases.

HTBI primers from iRepertoire and Arm-PCR of CDR3 regions yielded the TCR beta libraries. One entry per CDR3 protein, called by TCRdb with MiXCR from the multiplex PCR reads. The sample carries 550,000 or so distinct CDR3 sequences, more than 10% recorded once. Many counts were recorded for this clonotype. Its antigen is as yet unknown. These data also featured in a second study, about T cells in Graves' hyperthyroidism and ophthalmopathy. That report notes: Blood also contained most expanded thyroid clonotypes above 0.001. Researchers report that a 13 V-J model separated ophthalmopathy from stable hyperthyroidism.

V and J are TRBV6-1 and TRBJ1-4, with no clear D. Material: peripheral blood mononuclear cells (PBMCs), obtained at new diagnosis, from a patient treated with antithyroid drugs. This TCR came from a woman aged 25 to 39 with Graves disease. The CDR3 nucleotides read TGTGCCAGCAGCGGACGGTTGGGTAATGAAAAACTGTTTTTT. This codes for CASSGRLGNEKLFF.